Reported below is one T cell receptor (beta chain). Its specificity is not known. Regarding time point: week 35, safety follow-up. Alongside topical imiquimod, each dose of vaccine comprised 300 ug of mutant IDH1 20-mer peptide. Patients had eight vaccinations, in weeks 1, 3, 5, 7, 11, 15, 19 and 23. Sequencing was performed with immunoSEQ multiplex PCR; in TCRdb, only in-frame clones are kept and a portion is missing. The table shows approximately 50,000 clones, with 85% to 90% occurring only once. Germline V gene sequence: CDR1 ENHRY, CDR2 SYGVKD. The CDR3 consists of 15 residues. V was shortened by 5 bases and J by 7 bases, with 18 bases between the two germline ends. The data are from a study of a mutant IDH1 vaccine in newly diagnosed glioma. The wider study: Investigators started vaccination 4-6 weeks after radiotherapy alone, or with temozolomide cycles.

Study-wide results and limits: Immune responses arising from the vaccine appeared in approximately 92% of patients.

This TCR was recovered from a man aged 40-49 years with glioma. V and J are TRBV10-3 and TRBJ2-1; possibly TRBD2 for D (6 bases). The specimen was PBMCs, collected from a glioma patient whose treatment included an IDH1 peptide vaccine. The CDR3 bases are TGTGCCATCAGTCCCCAGAGTAGCGGCGGGAATGAGCAGTTCTTC. It codes for CAISPQSSGGNEQFF.